The 11 T cell receptor beta chains in this list originate from one sample, sequenced in a study of blood T cell repertoires in COVID-19. The data were produced by immunoSEQ multiplex PCR, yet TCRdb's version contains in-frame clones alone and is incomplete. The data show 200,000 to 250,000 clones, about nine tenths seen once. What was sequenced was PBMCs or T cells enriched from blood (not recorded which). Receptors were obtained from a woman aged 50 to 60 in a cohort exposed to, infected with or recovered from COVID-19 (not recorded which).

The rearrangement uses TRBV5-6 and TRBJ2-3; D ambiguous. CDR3 length equals 15 residues. Germline values: CDR1 SGHDT, CDR2 YYEEEE. Trimming shortened V by 4 bases and J by 10 bases, and 22 bases separated the two germline ends. The CDR3 reads CASSRSPTQSYAQYF. The CDR3 bases are TGTGCCAGCAGCAGGTCCCCTACACAGTCTTATGCGCAGTATTTT. Based on the CDR3 plus reference TRBV5-6 and TRBJ2-3, the full variable domain is DAGVTQSPTHLIKTRGQQVTLRCSPKSGHDTVSWYQQALGQGPQFIFQYYEEEERQRGNFPDRFSGHQFPNYSSELNVNALLLGDSALYLCASSRSPTQSYAQYFGPGTRLTVL.

The genes are TRBV27 and TRBJ1-2, with a possible D match to TRBD1 (5 bases). Looked up from germline, CDR1 is MNHEY and CDR2 is SMNVEV (reference sequence). The CDR3 totals 15 residues. The V gene lost 2 bases and the J gene lost 4 bases, with 14 bases spanning the gap. The CDR3 loop reads CASSLGWTPGYGYTF. The DNA for the CDR3 is TGTGCCAGCAGTTTAGGCTGGACACCTGGCTATGGCTACACCTTC.

This rearrangement joins TRBV27 to TRBJ1-5; 9 positions agree with TRBD1. V dropped 5 bases and J dropped 5; count of bases not matched to a gene: 7. Germline values: CDR1 MNHEY, CDR2 SMNVEV (reference sequence). This CDR3 comprises 15 residues. In DNA form, the CDR3 reads TGTGCCAGCAGTCCCATACAGGGGGCTCATCAGCCCCAGCATTTT. Its translation: CASSPIQGAHQPQHF.

The chain has TRBV19 and TRBJ2-7, with 9 bases identical to TRBD1. Germline V lookup: CDR1 LNHDA, CDR2 SQIVND (reference sequence). The junction had 11 bases not matched to a gene; V was cut back by 5 bases and J by 6 bases. CDR3 length: 15 residues. The CDR3 loop reads CASSATGTGYFEQYF. The CDR3 DNA reads as TGTGCCAGTAGTGCTACCGGGACAGGGTACTTCGAGCAGTACTTC.

The chain recombines TRBV27 with TRBJ2-5; 10 positions match TRBD2. The CDR3 sequence is 16 residues long. Germline trimming cut 3 bases from V and 1 base from J; bases unmatched to any gene: 5. Per the germline V gene, CDR1 is MNHEY and CDR2 is SMNVEV (reference sequence). In DNA, the CDR3 is TGTGCCAGCAGTTTTCGTGTAGCGGGGGGCCAAGAGACCCAGTACTTC. This encodes CASSFRVAGGQETQYF.

This chain connects TRBV11-2 to TRBJ1-1; D is undetermined. Germline CDR1 SGHAT, CDR2 FQNNGV. The CDR3 consists of 13 residues. Deletions cut 5 bases from V and 4 bases from J, with 11 bases between. CDR3 coding DNA: TGTGCCAGCAGCCTCGGAGCGGGCACTGAAGCTTTCTTT. Protein product: CASSLGAGTEAFF.

This clone was detected many times. This chain joins TRBV7-2 and TRBJ1-2; unclear D gene. This CDR3 has 15 amino acids. CDR1 and CDR2 from the germline V gene are SGHTA and FQGNSA. V was pared by 0 bases and J by 4 bases, with 12 bases between. CDR3 protein: CASSLARVSSYGYTF. The CDR3 bases are TGTGCCAGCAGCTTAGCGCGCGTGAGTTCCTATGGCTACACCTTC.

This clone showed up just a few times. This chain uses TRBV27 with TRBJ2-2; D unresolved. The germline CDR1 and CDR2 sequences are MNHEY and SMNVEV (reference sequence). This CDR3 contains 16 residues. V was cut by 0 bases and J by 7 bases, with 15 bases left in between. CDR3 in amino acids: CASSLSPRRAGGELFF. CDR3 DNA: TGTGCCAGCAGTTTATCTCCCAGGCGCGCCGGCGGGGAGCTGTTTTTT.

V usage is TRBV30 and J usage is TRBJ1-5; D is unclear. Germline V lookup: CDR1 GTSNPN, CDR2 SVGIG (reference sequence). V was cut by 2 bases and J by 6 bases, with 8 bases left in between. CDR3 length equals 12 residues. The CDR3 here is CAWSRVRQPQHF. The CDR3 DNA reads TGTGCCTGGAGTCGAGTTCGTCAGCCCCAGCATTTT.

The chain is built from TRBV6-5 and TRBJ1-5; 7 positions match TRBD1. With V trimmed by 7 bases and J by 1 base, 7 bases remained unmatched. The CDR3 consists of 15 residues. Per the germline V gene, CDR1 is MNHEY and CDR2 is SVGAGI. The CDR3 nucleotides are TGTGCCAGCATTCGACAGGGCCAAAGCAATCAGCCCCAGCATTTT. Encoded protein: CASIRQGQSNQPQHF.

This chain connects TRBV18 to TRBJ1-2, with 9 bases aligning to TRBD1. This CDR3 region has 15 residues. The V and J ends lost 0 bases and 6 bases, in that order; junction bases with no gene match: 5. CDR1 KGHSH and CDR2 LQKENI come from the germline V gene. As DNA, the CDR3 is TGTGCCAGCTCACCACCGGGACAGGGATTGGATGGCTACACCTTC. Its translation: CASSPPGQGLDGYTF.